This is a list of T cell receptor beta chains from one sample in a study of T-cell reconstitution after alpha-beta-depleted transplantation in children. In TCRdb, the PCR reads were re-called with MiXCR into one record per CDR3 protein. Of about 980,000 distinct CDR3 sequences in the sample, about 26% are singletons; the top ten hold roughly 30%. Sequencing used PBMCs, mostly from graft donor cells, obtained 360 days after TCRalphabeta/CD19-depleted stem cell transplant. These TCRs come from a boy younger than two who had a stem cell transplant for SCID, so the T cells may come from the graft donor. CDR3s leave out the opening cysteine and the closing phenylalanine or tryptophan.

v_gene	CDR3aa
TRBV12-3/TRBV12-4	ASSVLAGGREQF
TRBV5-1	ASSLFASGGEQY
TRBV2	ASNLAGSGTDTQY
TRBV12-3/TRBV12-4	ASSLVAGLLI
TRBV6-2/TRBV6-3	ASRGEVTNQPQH
TRBV28	AIGQALSYEQY
TRBV10-1	ASSVSGVPTDTQY
TRBV5-1	ASRTEGHRLPGELF
TRBV7-9	ASSLRNNLNPTEAF
TRBV4-3	ASSQGSTGEQF
TRBV4-3	ASSRKAGTGGSSYGYT
TRBV5-1	ASSVGLARETYEQY
TRBV6-8	ASSQGQILAGELF
TRBV6-2/TRBV6-3	ASSPHRSGANVLT
TRBV20-1	SAREPVNYEQF
TRBV4-3	ASSQGRVQGADEQF
TRBV24-1	ATSDPRGRETQY
TRBV5-1	ASKANTGELF
TRBV6-1	ASSKRTGLNQPQH
TRBV25-1	ASSDPSGRTGELF
TRBV7-8	ASSLGAGRNSNQPQH
TRBV3-1	ASSLKGTGY
TRBV5-1	ASSRAWGANVLT
TRBV9	ASSAQLGRMDEKLF
TRBV4-1	ASSRSTSGLAYNEQF
TRBV7-8	ASSLMGSSTDTQY
TRBV30	AWSRGGSTEAF
TRBV27	ASSLTPYAGILYEQY
TRBV7-8	ASSLTSGNTIY
TRBV4-1	ASSQVGGKDEQY
TRBV7-3	ASSFYRGPTDTQY
TRBV19	ASSMGHPATGELF
TRBV6-1	ASSPPTCCGEKLF
TRBV27	ASSETLGGYEQY
TRBV20-1	SARTVVSNQPQH
TRBV20-1	SATSMGARGAGTDTQY
TRBV12-3/TRBV12-4	ASSLGGVRGYNEQF
TRBV24-1	ATRETGADTQY
TRBV7-3	ASSPSRVEGTNEQF
TRBV28	ASRLAGRSGTQY
TRBV5-1	ASSREASAYNEQF
TRBV10-3	ASTRLAGGQAKNIQY
TRBV11-2	ASSFSGLADSYEQY
TRBV28	ASGREAYNYGYT
TRBV27	ASSLWTPGSPLH
TRBV27	ASRHGAGGEQF
TRBV4-1	ASSQVTVSGRGETQY
TRBV28	ASSFNGRTWAGNTIY
TRBV29-1	SVEKGNTGELF
TRBV4-2	ASSSDRIQETQY
TRBV28	ASSLGGGGTGDTQY